The 4 T cell receptor beta chains listed next were all sequenced from one sample in a study of human T cells and chemical hapten exposure. As for time point: patch test 2, 6 weeks after DPC sensitization. The treatment was: therapeutic diphenylcyclopropenone sensitization with weekly scalp DPC. TCRdb re-called the RACE reads through MiXCR, storing one row per CDR3 protein. The data hold approximately 68,000 distinct CDR3 sequences, with 8.5% observed a single time. The material sequenced was whole blood, taken in connection with sensitization to the hapten diphenylcyclopropenone (DPC). The receptors here all came from a woman aged 45-65 years with alopecia areata. Some clones in this sample may be carry-over from other donors' samples.

This rearrangement joins TRBV7-9 to TRBJ2-5, with TRBD2 as a possible D gene (7 bases). Germline assignment: CDR1 SEHNR and CDR2 FQNEAQ (reference sequence). The CDR3 spans 13 residues. Trimming removed 4 bases at V and 4 bases at J, with 10 bases between. The CDR3 nucleotides are TGTGCCAGCAGCTGGGGGGGGGCAGAGACCCAGTACTTC. It specifies CASSWGGAETQYF.

This clonotype has more than one count but fewer than ten. The chain joins TRBV6-5 to TRBJ2-1; D may correspond to TRBD1 or TRBD2 (6 bases each). V was cut by 5 bases and J by 0 bases, with 14 bases left in between. The CDR3 runs 16 residues. Per the germline V gene, CDR1 is MNHEY and CDR2 is SVGAGI. CDR3 in DNA: TGTGCCAGCAGTGGGGGGCTGCCTAGCTCCTACAATGAGCAGTTCTTC. Its translation is CASSGGLPSSYNEQFF.

This clonotype came up many times. J is TRBJ2-3 and V is TRBV2, with a weak D call TRBD2 (7 bases). Germline V gives CDR1 SNHLY, CDR2 FYNNEI. With 2 bases removed from V and 2 bases from J, the gap between germline ends came to 20 bases. The length of the CDR3 is 18 residues. CDR3 sequence reads: CASSERRGPIRNTDTQYF. CDR3 nucleotide sequence: TGTGCCAGCAGTGAACGGCGGGGGCCCATACGAAACACAGATACGCAGTATTTT.

This clonotype has ten or more counts. The CDR3, as DNA: TGCAGTGCTAGGATCGACCCTCACCTGGGGGGTTCACCCCTCCACTTT. Amino acids: CSARIDPHLGGSPLHF. This chain uses TRBV20-1 with TRBJ1-6; a weak D match, TRBD1 (5 bases). This CDR3 region has 16 residues. The V gene's germline CDR1 is DFQATT and CDR2 SNEGSKA (reference sequence). The V gene lost 3 bases and the J gene lost 9 bases, with 21 bases spanning the gap.